Following are 12 T cell receptor beta chains from one sample sequenced in a study of CXCR3-negative and CXCR3-positive naive CD8 T cells (dated 2019 in TCRdb). For sequencing, a NextSeq 550 was employed. The Human TCR Profiling Kit (MiLaboratory) was used to make UMI-labeled 5' RACE TRB cDNA libraries. The reads were reprocessed in TCRdb, with one entry per CDR3 protein sequence and no accompanying DNA. The sample table includes roughly 4,200 distinct CDR3 sequences. Just under 2% of the sample is held by the ten biggest clonotypes. Sequenced input: naive CXCR3- CD8+ T cells from blood. Reading the label with the study, this specimen's cell subset or site is: CD45RO-CCR7+CD27+CD95- naive CD8+ T cells lacking CXCR3 (TNR3-). Every receptor here comes from a human donor in good health. Some clones in this sample may be carry-over from other donors' samples.

Judged by frequency, this clonotype is medium-sized. This rearrangement joins TRBV7-2 to TRBJ2-3; TCRdb indicates TRBD2, and absent DNA this call remains unverified. CDR1 is SGHTA and CDR2 is FQGNSA in the germline V gene. The CDR3 totals 15 residues. CDR3 protein: CASSKWTSGTDTQYF.

The rearrangement uses TRBV4-3 and TRBJ2-7; without DNA, the TCRdb call of TRBD2 cannot be checked. The germline V gene has CDR1 LGHNA and CDR2 YSLEER. The CDR3 contains 18 residues. The CDR3 is CASSQDVDPGLAAYEQYF.

This clonotype is identified as medium-sized (0.01 to 0.1%) from frequency. The chain has TRBV4-3 and TRBJ2-3; TCRdb's D call, TRBD2, is unchecked because there is no DNA. The CDR3 is made up of 17 amino acids. The germline CDR1 and CDR2 sequences are LGHNA and YSLEER. The CDR3 is CASSQEASGRALDTQYF.

Here the CDR3 reads CASSPGQEAFF. The chain has TRBV19 and TRBJ1-1; TCRdb calls TRBD1, which cannot be checked without DNA. Per germline, CDR1 LNHDA and CDR2 SQIVND (reference sequence). The CDR3 totals 11 residues.

J is TRBJ2-3 and V is TRBV6-5; the TRBD2 assignment by TCRdb is unverifiable without DNA. Germline CDR1 and CDR2: MNHEY and SVGAGI. The CDR3 is 15 residues long. The CDR3 here is CASSSDYTSTDTQYF.

Frequency places this clonotype as medium-sized (0.01 to 0.1%). This chain links TRBV29-1 with TRBJ2-3; TCRdb selects TRBD2, and the lack of DNA leaves this call unchecked. Germline assignment: CDR1 SQVTM and CDR2 ANQGSEA. The CDR3 consists of 18 residues. The CDR3 here is CSVGPGLAGVEGTDTQYF.

The chain uses TRBV29-1 and TRBJ2-5. The CDR3 extends over 14 amino acids. Germline values: CDR1 SQVTM, CDR2 ANQGSEA. The CDR3 sequence is CSVDYSRVQETQYF.

This chain links TRBV11-3 with TRBJ2-1; lacking DNA, the TRBD2 call made by TCRdb goes unchecked. The germline gives CDR1 SGHNT, CDR2 YENEEA. The CDR3 spans 14 residues. The CDR3 reads CASSPGLASNEQFF.

The CDR3 sequence: CASREDNEQFF. This sequence joins TRBV6-1 and TRBJ2-1. This CDR3 has 11 amino acids. Germline V gene sequence: CDR1 MNHNS, CDR2 SASEGT.

Considering frequency, this clonotype is medium-sized. The chain links TRBV15 to TRBJ2-3; the TCRdb D gene call, TRBD1, has no DNA to confirm it. The CDR3 length is 17 residues. CDR1 is LNHNV, CDR2 YYDKDF, per germline (reference sequence). This CDR3 reads CATSRERGQGATDTQYF.

This clonotype is deemed medium-sized by its frequency. V usage is TRBV29-1 and J usage is TRBJ2-1. The CDR3 is 13 residues long. Germline V gene lookup returns CDR1 SQVTM and CDR2 ANQGSEA. The CDR3 sequence: CSVGLSSYNEQFF.

According to its frequency, this clonotype is medium-sized (0.01 to 0.1%). This chain uses TRBV12-3 or TRBV12-4 with TRBJ1-5. CDR3 length equals 15 residues. CDR3: CASKFYGDSNQPQHF.